A selection of T cell receptor beta chains follows, all from one sample in a study of blood T cell repertoires in COVID-19. Clones were read by immunoSEQ multiplex PCR, and TCRdb kept only the in-frame ones, dropping some. The sample consists of about 60,000 clones, 88% of them appearing once. The source material was peripheral blood. These receptors were taken from a human donor in a cohort sampled during active COVID-19. Each CDR3 is given with its conserved first and last residue. Fields, in order: D gene, J gene, clone size, V gene, CDR3 DNA, CDR3 protein. D genes are given only for firm matches. Size values are once, few and many counts, or a class for expanded clones, and some rows have none.

D gene: .; J gene: TRBJ2-2; clone size: .; V gene: TRBV3-1/TRBV3-2; CDR3 DNA: TGTGCCAGCAGCCCTCGGACAATCACCGGGGAGCTGTTTTTT; CDR3 protein: CASSPRTITGELFF
D gene: .; J gene: TRBJ2-5; clone size: once; V gene: TRBV19; CDR3 DNA: TGTGCCAGTACGGACACCTACCAAGAGACCCAGTACTTC; CDR3 protein: CASTDTYQETQYF
D gene: .; J gene: TRBJ2-1; clone size: .; V gene: TRBV6-5; CDR3 DNA: TGTGCCAGCAGTTACGGGGACTCTTCTGAGTATGAGCAGTTCTTC; CDR3 protein: CASSYGDSSEYEQFF
D gene: .; J gene: TRBJ2-3; clone size: .; V gene: TRBV7-2; CDR3 DNA: TGTGCCAGCATCCAGGAAGTTAGCACAGATACGCAGTATTTT; CDR3 protein: CASIQEVSTDTQYF
D gene: .; J gene: TRBJ2-1; clone size: .; V gene: TRBV18; CDR3 DNA: TGTGCCAGCTCACCAAAGCAGGCGATAGATGAGCAGTTCTTC; CDR3 protein: CASSPKQAIDEQFF
D gene: TRBD1; J gene: TRBJ1-3; clone size: .; V gene: TRBV9; CDR3 DNA: TGTGCCAGCAGGCAGGGGACAGCACACGGAAACACCATATATTTT; CDR3 protein: CASRQGTAHGNTIYF
D gene: .; J gene: TRBJ2-1; clone size: .; V gene: TRBV9; CDR3 DNA: TGTGCCAGCAGCGTAGGTGGCGGGCCTTCCTACAATGAGCAGTTCTTC; CDR3 protein: CASSVGGGPSYNEQFF
D gene: .; J gene: TRBJ2-2; clone size: .; V gene: TRBV4-3; CDR3 DNA: TGCGCCAGCAGCCAGTCTGGACTGAGACCGAACACCGGGGAGCTGTTTTTT; CDR3 protein: CASSQSGLRPNTGELFF
D gene: .; J gene: TRBJ2-2; clone size: .; V gene: TRBV15; CDR3 DNA: TGTGCCACCAGCAGAGATGGGAGAAACACCGGGGAGCTGTTTTTT; CDR3 protein: CATSRDGRNTGELFF
D gene: TRBD2; J gene: TRBJ2-1; clone size: .; V gene: TRBV28; CDR3 DNA: TGTGCCAGCAGATGGACTAGCGGGAACAATGAGCAGTTCTTC; CDR3 protein: CASRWTSGNNEQFF
D gene: .; J gene: TRBJ2-5; clone size: .; V gene: TRBV15; CDR3 DNA: TGTGCCACCAGCAGAGAACACTCGCGGGGGCTGTACCAAGAGACCCAGTACTTC; CDR3 protein: CATSREHSRGLYQETQYF
D gene: .; J gene: TRBJ1-4; clone size: few; V gene: TRBV12-3/TRBV12-4; CDR3 DNA: TGTGCCAGCGCCCGCGCGGCCGAAAAACTGTTTTTT; CDR3 protein: CASARAAEKLFF
D gene: .; J gene: TRBJ2-2; clone size: .; V gene: TRBV7-2; CDR3 DNA: TGTGCCAGCAGCTTTAGGGGATCGAACACCGGGGAGCTGTTTTTT; CDR3 protein: CASSFRGSNTGELFF
D gene: TRBD2; J gene: TRBJ2-1; clone size: .; V gene: TRBV27; CDR3 DNA: TGTGCCAGCAGTTTAGCGGGAGGGCCATTAAATGAGCAGTTCTTC; CDR3 protein: CASSLAGGPLNEQFF
D gene: .; J gene: TRBJ1-4; clone size: .; V gene: TRBV6-5; CDR3 DNA: TGTGCCACCAAGACAACAACTAATGAAAAACTGTTTTTT; CDR3 protein: CATKTTTNEKLFF
D gene: TRBD1; J gene: TRBJ2-7; clone size: .; V gene: TRBV5-1; CDR3 DNA: TGCGCCAGCAGCTTGCGGCCCCCCGAGGGACAGGGTCGCTCCTACGAGCAGTACTTC; CDR3 protein: CASSLRPPEGQGRSYEQYF
D gene: .; J gene: TRBJ1-2; clone size: .; V gene: TRBV2; CDR3 DNA: TGTGCCAGCAAGGCAGGGACTATTGTTGGCTACACCTTC; CDR3 protein: CASKAGTIVGYTF
D gene: TRBD1; J gene: TRBJ2-7; clone size: .; V gene: TRBV29-1; CDR3 DNA: TGCAGCGTTTCCGCGGCCGGGACAGACTCCTACGAGCAGTACTTC; CDR3 protein: CSVSAAGTDSYEQYF
D gene: .; J gene: TRBJ2-5; clone size: once; V gene: TRBV18; CDR3 DNA: TGTGCCAGCTCACCACTCTCAGGGAAGGAGACCCAGTACTTC; CDR3 protein: CASSPLSGKETQYF
D gene: .; J gene: TRBJ2-3; clone size: .; V gene: TRBV24-1; CDR3 DNA: TGTGCCACCAACACATTGGGGACTCCTAGCACAGATACGCAGTATTTT; CDR3 protein: CATNTLGTPSTDTQYF
D gene: .; J gene: TRBJ1-2; clone size: .; V gene: TRBV19; CDR3 DNA: TGTGCCAGTAACAGCGGTCTATCTTTTGGCTACACCTTC; CDR3 protein: CASNSGLSFGYTF
D gene: .; J gene: TRBJ2-1; clone size: .; V gene: TRBV6-5; CDR3 DNA: TGTGCCAGCAGTTTCCTCAGAGGCGAGCAGTTCTTC; CDR3 protein: CASSFLRGEQFF
D gene: .; J gene: TRBJ2-1; clone size: .; V gene: TRBV5-1; CDR3 DNA: TGCGCCAGCAGCTTCACCCCGGCCTCCCAGGGCGATGAGCAGTTCTTC; CDR3 protein: CASSFTPASQGDEQFF
D gene: .; J gene: TRBJ1-2; clone size: .; V gene: TRBV19; CDR3 DNA: TGTGCCAGTAGTTCCCCTAGGGGGGGGAAGAGCTATGGCTACACCTTC; CDR3 protein: CASSSPRGGKSYGYTF
D gene: .; J gene: TRBJ1-4; clone size: .; V gene: TRBV3-1/TRBV3-2; CDR3 DNA: TGTGCCAGCAGCCGCACGGGACTAGTGTCAACTAATGAAAAACTGTTTTTT; CDR3 protein: CASSRTGLVSTNEKLFF
D gene: TRBD1; J gene: TRBJ2-7; clone size: .; V gene: TRBV2; CDR3 DNA: TGTGCCAGCAGGGACAGGGGCTCCTACGAGCAGTACTTC; CDR3 protein: CASRDRGSYEQYF
D gene: TRBD2; J gene: TRBJ2-1; clone size: few; V gene: TRBV4-3; CDR3 DNA: TGCGCCAGCAGCCAAGACCCTAGCGGGGGTCCCCGAGATGAGCAGTTCTTC; CDR3 protein: CASSQDPSGGPRDEQFF
D gene: TRBD1; J gene: TRBJ1-5; clone size: .; V gene: TRBV7-9; CDR3 DNA: TGTGCCAGCAGCTCCTCGGACAGGGGGCCAGGGAATCAGCCCCAGCATTTT; CDR3 protein: CASSSSDRGPGNQPQHF
D gene: .; J gene: TRBJ1-1; clone size: .; V gene: TRBV18; CDR3 DNA: TGTGCCAGCTCACCAACAGGGAACACTGAAGCTTTCTTT; CDR3 protein: CASSPTGNTEAFF
D gene: .; J gene: TRBJ2-2; clone size: .; V gene: TRBV7-2; CDR3 DNA: TGTGCCAGCAGCTTACAGAGACAGATTAACACCGGGGAGCTGTTTTTT; CDR3 protein: CASSLQRQINTGELFF
D gene: TRBD2; J gene: TRBJ2-7; clone size: once; V gene: TRBV27; CDR3 DNA: TGTGCCAGCACCTCCCTAGCGGGAGCCTACGAGCAGTACTTC; CDR3 protein: CASTSLAGAYEQYF
D gene: TRBD1; J gene: TRBJ2-7; clone size: .; V gene: TRBV5-1; CDR3 DNA: TGCGCCAGCAGCTTGGGGGGACAGGGGGCCTACGAGCAGTACTTC; CDR3 protein: CASSLGGQGAYEQYF
D gene: TRBD2; J gene: TRBJ2-1; clone size: .; V gene: TRBV7-2; CDR3 DNA: TGTGCCAGCAGCTCCCGGCGGGAGAGTCATGAGCAGTTCTTC; CDR3 protein: CASSSRRESHEQFF
D gene: .; J gene: TRBJ1-2; clone size: .; V gene: TRBV3-1/TRBV3-2; CDR3 DNA: TGTGCCAGCAGTCCAGTTGCTGGCGGCTACACCTTC; CDR3 protein: CASSPVAGGYTF
D gene: .; J gene: TRBJ1-5; clone size: .; V gene: TRBV7-2; CDR3 DNA: TGTGCCAGCAGCTTACAAGGACAGCTTAGCAATCAGCCCCAGCATTTT; CDR3 protein: CASSLQGQLSNQPQHF
D gene: .; J gene: TRBJ2-3; clone size: .; V gene: TRBV7-2; CDR3 DNA: TGTGCCAGCAGCAGGGGTAGGGTTAGTGCAGATACGCAGTATTTT; CDR3 protein: CASSRGRVSADTQYF
D gene: TRBD1; J gene: TRBJ2-2; clone size: once; V gene: TRBV6-5; CDR3 DNA: TGTGCCAGCAGTCGGACAGGGGGCAGTACCGGGGAGCTGTTTTTT; CDR3 protein: CASSRTGGSTGELFF
D gene: .; J gene: TRBJ1-2; clone size: .; V gene: TRBV6-5; CDR3 DNA: TGTGCCAGCAGTTACTCAGCAGGTGCATATGGCTACACCTTC; CDR3 protein: CASSYSAGAYGYTF
D gene: .; J gene: TRBJ1-3; clone size: .; V gene: TRBV2; CDR3 DNA: TGTGCCAGCAGTAAAGGGAGCTCTGGAAACACCATATATTTT; CDR3 protein: CASSKGSSGNTIYF
D gene: TRBD2; J gene: TRBJ2-3; clone size: .; V gene: TRBV30; CDR3 DNA: TGTGCCACCACTAGCGGCAGCACAGATACGCAGTATTTT; CDR3 protein: CATTSGSTDTQYF
D gene: TRBD1; J gene: TRBJ2-7; clone size: .; V gene: TRBV18; CDR3 DNA: TGTGCCAGCTCACAAGGACAGGGAGAAGGGCAGTACTTC; CDR3 protein: CASSQGQGEGQYF
D gene: .; J gene: TRBJ2-1; clone size: .; V gene: TRBV2; CDR3 DNA: TGTGCCAGCAGCCTCTCCGGGAGAGGGTACAATGAGCAGTTCTTC; CDR3 protein: CASSLSGRGYNEQFF
D gene: .; J gene: TRBJ1-4; clone size: .; V gene: TRBV10-3; CDR3 DNA: TGTGCCACCTCCCCGTTGTTAACTAATGAAAAACTGTTTTTT; CDR3 protein: CATSPLLTNEKLFF
D gene: TRBD2; J gene: TRBJ2-2; clone size: .; V gene: TRBV5-1; CDR3 DNA: TGCGCCAGCAGCTTGACTAGCGGGAGGAACACCGGGGAGCTGTTTTTT; CDR3 protein: CASSLTSGRNTGELFF